The table lists the clone carrying this TCR beta chain with a count of one. This sample was taken from a study of cytomegalovirus exposure and HLA in healthy donors. The PCR had 60 Vbeta and 13 Jbeta primers. Sequenced by immunoSEQ multiplex PCR; TCRdb stores in-frame clones only, minus some. This table has 190,000 or so clones, 60% to 85% appearing once. Germline lookup yields CDR1 LGHNT and CDR2 FRNRAP. The length of the CDR3 is 13 residues. Trimming shortened V by 8 bases and J by 0 bases, and 5 bases separated the two germline ends. Specimen: PBMCs. The chain carries TRBV12-5 and TRBJ2-6; D is undetermined. The receptor's source is a girl aged 5-17 years in good health and CMV-seropositive. This CDR3 reads CASSTSGANVLTF. Written as DNA, the CDR3 is TGTGCTAGTAGCACCTCTGGGGCCAACGTCCTGACTTTC. Looking up the rest from reference TRBV12-5 and TRBJ2-6 gives the full variable domain: DARVTQTPRHKVTEMGQEVTMRCQPILGHNTVFWYRQTMMQGLELLAYFRNRAPLDDSGMPKDRFSAEMPDATLATLKIQPSEPRDSAVYFCASSTSGANVLTFGAGSRLTVL.